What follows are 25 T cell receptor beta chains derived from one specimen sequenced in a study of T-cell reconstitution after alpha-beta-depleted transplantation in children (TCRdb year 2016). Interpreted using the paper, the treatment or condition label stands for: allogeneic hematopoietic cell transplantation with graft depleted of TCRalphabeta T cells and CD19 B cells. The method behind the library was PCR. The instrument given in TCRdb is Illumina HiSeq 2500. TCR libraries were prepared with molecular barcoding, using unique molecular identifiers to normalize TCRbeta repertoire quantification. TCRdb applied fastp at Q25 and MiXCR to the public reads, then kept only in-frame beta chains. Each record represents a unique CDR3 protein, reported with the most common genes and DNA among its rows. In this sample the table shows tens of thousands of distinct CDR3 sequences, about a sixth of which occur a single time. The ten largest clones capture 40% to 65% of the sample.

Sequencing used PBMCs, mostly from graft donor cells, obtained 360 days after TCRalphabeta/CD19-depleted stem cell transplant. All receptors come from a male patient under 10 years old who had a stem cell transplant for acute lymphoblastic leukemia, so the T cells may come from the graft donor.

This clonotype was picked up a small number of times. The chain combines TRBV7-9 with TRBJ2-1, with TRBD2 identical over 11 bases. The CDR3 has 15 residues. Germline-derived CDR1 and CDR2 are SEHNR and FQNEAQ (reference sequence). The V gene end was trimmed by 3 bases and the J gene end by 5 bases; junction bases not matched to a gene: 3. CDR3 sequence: CASSLGLAADNEQFF. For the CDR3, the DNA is TGTGCCAGCAGCTTGGGACTAGCGGCTGACAATGAGCAGTTCTTC.

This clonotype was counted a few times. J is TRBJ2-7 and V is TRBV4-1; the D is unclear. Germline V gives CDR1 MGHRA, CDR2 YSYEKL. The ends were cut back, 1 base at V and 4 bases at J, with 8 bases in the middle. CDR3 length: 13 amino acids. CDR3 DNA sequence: TGCGCCAGCAGCCAAGGTCCTAAATACGAGCAGTACTTC. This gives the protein CASSQGPKYEQYF.

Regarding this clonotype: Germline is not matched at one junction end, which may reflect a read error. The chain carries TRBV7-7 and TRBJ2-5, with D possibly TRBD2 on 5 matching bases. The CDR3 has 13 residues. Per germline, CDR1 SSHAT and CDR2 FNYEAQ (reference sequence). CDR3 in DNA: TGTGCTAGCAGCTTGGGGAGCCCAGAGACCCAGTACTTC. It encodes CASSLGSPETQYF.

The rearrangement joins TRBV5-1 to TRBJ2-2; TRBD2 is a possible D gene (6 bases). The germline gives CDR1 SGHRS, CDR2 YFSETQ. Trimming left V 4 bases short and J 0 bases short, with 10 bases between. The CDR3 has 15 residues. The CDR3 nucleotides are TGCGCCAGCAGCGATAGCGGAGCGAACACCGGGGAGCTGTTTTTT. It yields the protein CASSDSGANTGELFF. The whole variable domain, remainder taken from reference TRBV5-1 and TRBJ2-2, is KAGVTQTPRYLIKTRGQQVTLSCSPISGHRSVSWYQQTPGQGLQFLFEYFSETQRNKGNFPGRFSGRQFSNSRSEMNVSTLELGDSALYLCASSDSGANTGELFFGEGSRLTVL.

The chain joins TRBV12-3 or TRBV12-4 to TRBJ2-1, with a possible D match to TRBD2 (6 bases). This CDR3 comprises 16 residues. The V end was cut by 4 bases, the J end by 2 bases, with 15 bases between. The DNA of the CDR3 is TGTGCCAGCAGTTATATTAGCGGTCTTACCTACAATGAGCAGTTCTTC. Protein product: CASSYISGLTYNEQFF.

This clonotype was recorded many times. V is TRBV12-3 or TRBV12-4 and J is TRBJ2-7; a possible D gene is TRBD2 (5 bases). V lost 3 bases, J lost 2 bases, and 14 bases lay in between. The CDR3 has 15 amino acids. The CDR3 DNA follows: TGTGCCAGCAGTTTGAGGGCGGGTTCCACCTACGAGCAGTACTTC. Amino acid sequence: CASSLRAGSTYEQYF.

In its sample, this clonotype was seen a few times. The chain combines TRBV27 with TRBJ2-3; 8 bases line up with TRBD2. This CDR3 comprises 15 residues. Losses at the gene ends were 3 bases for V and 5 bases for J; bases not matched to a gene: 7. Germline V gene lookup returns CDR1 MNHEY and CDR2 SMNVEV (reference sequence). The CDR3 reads CASSFLAGRVDTQYF. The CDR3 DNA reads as TGTGCCAGCAGTTTCTTAGCGGGAAGGGTAGATACGCAGTATTTT.

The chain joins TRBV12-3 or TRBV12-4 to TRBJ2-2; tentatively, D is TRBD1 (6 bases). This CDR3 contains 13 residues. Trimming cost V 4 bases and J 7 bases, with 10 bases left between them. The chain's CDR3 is CASSYRVIGELFF. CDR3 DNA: TGTGCCAGCAGTTACAGGGTAATCGGGGAGCTGTTTTTT.

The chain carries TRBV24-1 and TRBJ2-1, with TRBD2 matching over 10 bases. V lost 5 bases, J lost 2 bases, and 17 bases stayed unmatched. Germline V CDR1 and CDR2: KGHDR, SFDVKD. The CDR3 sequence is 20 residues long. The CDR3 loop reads CATSGVGVPSGSKAYNEQFF. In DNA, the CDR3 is TGTGCCACCAGTGGCGTGGGGGTGCCTAGCGGGAGTAAGGCCTACAATGAGCAGTTCTTC.

CDR3 region: CASSLEDKKETQYF. As DNA, the CDR3 is TGTGCCAGCAGCTTAGAAGACAAGAAAGAGACCCAGTACTTC. The rearrangement joins TRBV7-9 to TRBJ2-5; D remains ambiguous. Germline CDR1 SEHNR, CDR2 FQNEAQ (reference sequence). The CDR3 runs to 14 residues. Trimming stripped 1 base from V and 3 bases from J, with 9 bases between.

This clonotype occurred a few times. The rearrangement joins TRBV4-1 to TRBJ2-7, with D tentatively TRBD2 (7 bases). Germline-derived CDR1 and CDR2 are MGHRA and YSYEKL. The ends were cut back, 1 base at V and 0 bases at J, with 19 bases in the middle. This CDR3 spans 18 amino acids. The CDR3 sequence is CASSQGLGAGVSSYEQYF. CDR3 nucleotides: TGCGCCAGCAGCCAAGGCTTGGGGGCGGGAGTGAGCTCCTACGAGCAGTACTTC.

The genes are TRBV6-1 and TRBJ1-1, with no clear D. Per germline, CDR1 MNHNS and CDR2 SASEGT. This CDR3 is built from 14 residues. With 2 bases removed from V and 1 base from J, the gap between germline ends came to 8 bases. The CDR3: CASSEWVGNTEAFF. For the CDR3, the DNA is TGTGCCAGCAGTGAATGGGTAGGGAACACTGAAGCTTTCTTT.

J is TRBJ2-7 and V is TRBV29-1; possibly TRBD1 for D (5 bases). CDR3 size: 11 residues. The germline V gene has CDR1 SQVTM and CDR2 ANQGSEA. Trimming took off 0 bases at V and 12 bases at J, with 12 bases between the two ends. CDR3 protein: CSVEDPPGWYF. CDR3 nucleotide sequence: TGCAGCGTTGAAGATCCGCCAGGGTGGTACTTC.

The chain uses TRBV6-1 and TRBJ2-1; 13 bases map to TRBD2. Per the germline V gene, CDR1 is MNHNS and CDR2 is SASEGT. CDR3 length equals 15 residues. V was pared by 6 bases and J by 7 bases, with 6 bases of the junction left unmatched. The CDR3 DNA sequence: TGTGCCAGCAGGCACGGGACTAGCGGGATAAATGAGCAGTTCTTC. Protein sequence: CASRHGTSGINEQFF.

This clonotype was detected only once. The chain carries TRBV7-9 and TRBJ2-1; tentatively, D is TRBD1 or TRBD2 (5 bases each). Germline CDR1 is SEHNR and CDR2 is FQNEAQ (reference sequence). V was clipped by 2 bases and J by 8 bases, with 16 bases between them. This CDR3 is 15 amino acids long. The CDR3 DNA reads TGTGCCAGCAGCTTAATGAGGTCCCGGGGCCATGAGCAGTTCTTC. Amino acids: CASSLMRSRGHEQFF.

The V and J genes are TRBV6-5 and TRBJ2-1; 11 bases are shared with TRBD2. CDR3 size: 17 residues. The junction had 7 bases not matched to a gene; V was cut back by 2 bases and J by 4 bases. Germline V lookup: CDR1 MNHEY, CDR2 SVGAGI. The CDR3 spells CASSYPKGLAAYNEQFF. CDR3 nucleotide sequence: TGTGCCAGCAGTTACCCCAAGGGACTAGCGGCTTACAATGAGCAGTTCTTC.

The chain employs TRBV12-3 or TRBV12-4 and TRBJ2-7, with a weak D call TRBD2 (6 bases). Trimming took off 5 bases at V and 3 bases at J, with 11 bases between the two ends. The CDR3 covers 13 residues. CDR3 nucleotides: TGTGCCAGCAGTCCGCGGGACTTCTACGAGCAGTACTTC. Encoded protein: CASSPRDFYEQYF.

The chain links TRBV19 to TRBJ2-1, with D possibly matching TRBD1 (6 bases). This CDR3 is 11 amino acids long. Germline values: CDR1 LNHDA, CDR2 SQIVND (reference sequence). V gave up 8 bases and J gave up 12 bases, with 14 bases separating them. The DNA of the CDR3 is TGTGCCAGTGGACTTTCAGGGGCGCAGTTCTTC. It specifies CASGLSGAQFF.

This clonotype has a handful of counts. Here the CDR3 reads CASSYRVPGLAGGNEQFF. The CDR3 bases are TGTGCCAGCAGTTACAGGGTTCCGGGACTAGCGGGAGGTAATGAGCAGTTCTTC. The chain couples TRBV6-5 to TRBJ2-1, with 15 positions matching TRBD2. Per germline, CDR1 MNHEY and CDR2 SVGAGI. Trimming took 2 bases from V and 7 from J; bases not matched to a gene: 9. This CDR3 contains 18 residues.

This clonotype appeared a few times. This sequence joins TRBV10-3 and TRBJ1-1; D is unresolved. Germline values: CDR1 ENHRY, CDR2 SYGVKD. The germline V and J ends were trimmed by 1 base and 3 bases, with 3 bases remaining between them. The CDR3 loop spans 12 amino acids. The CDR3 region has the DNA TGTGCCATCAGTGAGTGGGACACTGAAGCTTTCTTT. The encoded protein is CAISEWDTEAFF.

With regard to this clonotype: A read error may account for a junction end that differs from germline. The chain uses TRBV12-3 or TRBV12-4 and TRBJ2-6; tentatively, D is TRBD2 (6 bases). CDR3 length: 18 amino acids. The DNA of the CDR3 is TGTGCCTGCAGTAGGACTACCAATCCCCTCTCTGGGGCCAACGTCCTGACTTTC. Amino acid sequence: CACSRTTNPLSGANVLTF.

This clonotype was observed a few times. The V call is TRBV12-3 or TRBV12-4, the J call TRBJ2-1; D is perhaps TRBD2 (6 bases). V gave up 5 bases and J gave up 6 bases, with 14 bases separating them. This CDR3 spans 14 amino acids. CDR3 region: CASSQWAGSNEQFF. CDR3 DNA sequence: TGTGCCAGCAGTCAATGGGCCGGGAGCAATGAGCAGTTCTTC.

The CDR3 is CASSPGLAGGPVGANVLTF. DNA of the CDR3: TGTGCCAGCAGTCCCGGACTAGCGGGAGGGCCGGTGGGGGCCAACGTCCTGACTTTC. The rearrangement joins TRBV27 to TRBJ2-6, with TRBD2 matching 15 bases. The CDR3 sequence is 19 residues long. Trimming at V came to 5 bases and at J to 4 bases, leaving 9 bases not matched to a gene. Looked up from germline, CDR1 is MNHEY and CDR2 is SMNVEV (reference sequence).

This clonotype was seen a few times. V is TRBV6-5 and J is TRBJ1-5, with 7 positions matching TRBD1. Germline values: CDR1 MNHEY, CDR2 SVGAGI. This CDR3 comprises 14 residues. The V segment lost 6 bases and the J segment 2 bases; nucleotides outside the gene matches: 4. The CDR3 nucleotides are TGTGCCAGCAGAATGGGACAGCGCAATCAGCCCCAGCATTTT. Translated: CASRMGQRNQPQHF.

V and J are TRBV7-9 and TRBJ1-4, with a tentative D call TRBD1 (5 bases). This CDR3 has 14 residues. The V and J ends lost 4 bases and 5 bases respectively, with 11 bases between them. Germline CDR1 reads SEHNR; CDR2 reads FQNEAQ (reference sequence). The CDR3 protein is CASSWGGSNEKLFF. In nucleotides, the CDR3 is TGTGCCAGCAGCTGGGGGGGATCCAATGAAAAACTGTTTTTT.